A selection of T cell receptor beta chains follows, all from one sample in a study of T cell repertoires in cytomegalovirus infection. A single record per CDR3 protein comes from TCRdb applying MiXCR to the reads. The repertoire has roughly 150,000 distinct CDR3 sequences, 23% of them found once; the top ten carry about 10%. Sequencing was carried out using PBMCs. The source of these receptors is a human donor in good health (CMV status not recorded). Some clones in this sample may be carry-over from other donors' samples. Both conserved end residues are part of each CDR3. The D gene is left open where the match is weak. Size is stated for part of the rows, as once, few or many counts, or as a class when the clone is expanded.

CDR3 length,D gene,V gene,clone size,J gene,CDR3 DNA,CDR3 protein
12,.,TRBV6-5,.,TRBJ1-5,TGTGCCAGCAGTTTCGCTAATCAGCCCCAGCATTTT,CASSFANQPQHF
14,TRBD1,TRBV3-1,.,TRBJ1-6,TGTGCCAGCAGGCTGGGACAGGTCAATTCACCCCTCCACTTT,CASRLGQVNSPLHF
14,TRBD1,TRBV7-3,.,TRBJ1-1,TGTGCCAGCAGCTTAGGACAGGGGGCCCCTGAAGCTTTCTTT,CASSLGQGAPEAFF
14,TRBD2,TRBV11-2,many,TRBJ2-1,TGTGCCAGCAGCTTAGCGGGGGGGCCGTATGAGCAGTTCTTC,CASSLAGGPYEQFF
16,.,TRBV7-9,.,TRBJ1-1,TGTGCCAGCAGTCCCGGACAAAACTGGCGGAACACTGAAGCTTTCTTT,CASSPGQNWRNTEAFF
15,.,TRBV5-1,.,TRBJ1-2,TGCGCCAGCAGCCCTGCCCCAGACGGGTACTATGGCTACACCTTC,CASSPAPDGYYGYTF
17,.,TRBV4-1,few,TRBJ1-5,TGCGCCAGCAGCCAAGGGGGGCTAGGAATCAGCAATCAGCCCCAGCATTTT,CASSQGGLGISNQPQHF
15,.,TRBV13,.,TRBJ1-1,TGTGCCAGCAGCTTAGAGGGCAAGATGAACACTGAAGCTTTCTTT,CASSLEGKMNTEAFF
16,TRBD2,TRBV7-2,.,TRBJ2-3,TGTGCCAGCAGCTTTACTAGCGGGAGGCCATCAGATACGCAGTATTTT,CASSFTSGRPSDTQYF
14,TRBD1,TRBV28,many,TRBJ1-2,TGTGCCAGCAAAGGAGGGGACAGATTTTATGGCTACACCTTC,CASKGGDRFYGYTF
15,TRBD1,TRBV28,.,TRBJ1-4,TGTGCCAGCAGATTGACAGGGACCGGGCTTGAAAAACTGTTTTTT,CASRLTGTGLEKLFF
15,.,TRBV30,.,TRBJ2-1,TGTGCCTGGAGTGTACCCTTTAACGCCTACAATGAGCAGTTCTTC,CAWSVPFNAYNEQFF
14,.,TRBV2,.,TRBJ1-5,TGTGCCAGCAGTGAAGGACGAGAAGTACAGCCCCAGCATTTT,CASSEGREVQPQHF
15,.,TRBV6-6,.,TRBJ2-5,TGTGCCAGCAGTTACCCCGACCCATCCCAAGAGACCCAGTACTTC,CASSYPDPSQETQYF
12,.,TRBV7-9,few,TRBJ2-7,TGTGCCAGCAGCAGCGGTACCTACGAGCAGTACTTC,CASSSGTYEQYF
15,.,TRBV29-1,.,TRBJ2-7,TGCAGCGTTGAAGGGGCCCCAGGGGCAGGCTACGAGCAGTACTTC,CSVEGAPGAGYEQYF
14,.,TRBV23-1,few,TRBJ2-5,TGCGCCAGCGGGGTCAGAGGCTTACAAGAGACCCAGTACTTC,CASGVRGLQETQYF
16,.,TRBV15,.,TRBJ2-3,TGTGCCACCAGCAGAGATCGCAGGGGGGGTGGAGATACGCAGTATTTT,CATSRDRRGGGDTQYF
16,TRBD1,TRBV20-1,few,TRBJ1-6,TGCAGTGCTAGAGAGTTCGACAGGGGGCAGAATTCACCCCTCCACTTT,CSAREFDRGQNSPLHF
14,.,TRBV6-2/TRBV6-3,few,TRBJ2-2,TGTGCCAGCGCGACTGGATCGAACACCGGGGAGCTGTTTTTT,CASATGSNTGELFF
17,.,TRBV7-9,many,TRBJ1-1,TGTGCCAGCAGCTTAGGGGGGAGACCTTTGGCCTACACTGAAGCTTTCTTT,CASSLGGRPLAYTEAFF
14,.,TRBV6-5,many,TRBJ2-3,TGTGCCAGCAGTTACGGGAAAAGCACAGATACGCAGTATTTT,CASSYGKSTDTQYF
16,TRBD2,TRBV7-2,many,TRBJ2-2,TGTGCCAGCAGCGCATCTAGCGGGAGGTTGGCCGGGGAGCTGTTTTTT,CASSASSGRLAGELFF
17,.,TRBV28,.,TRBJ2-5,TGTGCCAGCAGGCCAGGTGGGGTCAGGGACCGACTGTGGACCCAGTACTTC,CASRPGGVRDRLWTQYF
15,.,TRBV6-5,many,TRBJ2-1,TGTGCCAGCAGTTACTCTTGGCGGGATTACAATGAGCAGTTCTTC,CASSYSWRDYNEQFF
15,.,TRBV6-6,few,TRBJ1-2,TGTGCCAGCTCCGCCAGGGCAGGGGAGGCTTATGGCTACACCTTC,CASSARAGEAYGYTF
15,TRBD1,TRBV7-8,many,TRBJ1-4,TGTGCCAGCAGCGCCCTGGGACAGGGAGTAGCAAAACTGTTTTTT,CASSALGQGVAKLFF
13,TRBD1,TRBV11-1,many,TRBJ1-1,TGTGCCAGCAGCAGGGACAGGGGCACTGAAGCTTTCTTT,CASSRDRGTEAFF
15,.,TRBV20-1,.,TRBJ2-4,TGCAGTGCTAGAGGCACACTCATAGCCAAAAACATTCAGTACTTC,CSARGTLIAKNIQYF
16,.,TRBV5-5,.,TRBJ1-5,TGTGCCAGCAGCCGGGGAGAGGCAGGGTCGCTGTGGCCCCAGCATTTT,CASSRGEAGSLWPQHF
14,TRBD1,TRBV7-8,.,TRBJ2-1,TGTGCCAGCAGCTTAGGGGGACAGGGAAATGAGCAGTTCTTC,CASSLGGQGNEQFF
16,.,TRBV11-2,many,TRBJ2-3,TGTGCCAGCAGCTTAGTAAGGGGCTCCAGCACAGATACGCAGTATTTT,CASSLVRGSSTDTQYF
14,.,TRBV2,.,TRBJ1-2,TGTGCCAGCAGTGGATGGGAAAGGGACTATGGCTACACCTTC,CASSGWERDYGYTF
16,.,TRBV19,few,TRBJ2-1,TGTGCCAGTAGTATTCCCTTGGGCGGGGGCCGGGGTGAGCAGTTCTTC,CASSIPLGGGRGEQFF
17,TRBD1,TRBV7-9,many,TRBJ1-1,TGTGCCAGCAGCTTCAGCCAGACAGGGTTTGGGGACACTGAAGCTTTCTTT,CASSFSQTGFGDTEAFF
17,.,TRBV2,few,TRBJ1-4,TGTGCCAGCACTGAACGTAGACAGCCTTCTTTTAATGAAAAACTGTTTTTT,CASTERRQPSFNEKLFF
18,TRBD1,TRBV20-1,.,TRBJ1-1,TGCAGTGCTAGAGATCAGGGAACAGGGGTTTACCTAGTACCTGAAGCTTTCTTT,CSARDQGTGVYLVPEAFF
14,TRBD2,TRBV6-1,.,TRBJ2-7,TGTGCCAGCACCTCGAGCGGGGACTCCTACGAGCAGTACTTC,CASTSSGDSYEQYF
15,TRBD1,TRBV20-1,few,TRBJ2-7,TGCAGTGCTAGGGACACCGGGACAGGGGGCAACGAGCAGTACTTC,CSARDTGTGGNEQYF
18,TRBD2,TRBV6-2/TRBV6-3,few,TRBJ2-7,TGTGCCAGCACCCCCCGCCGCGGGCCGGGGGGGGACACCTACGAGCAGTACTTC,CASTPRRGPGGDTYEQYF
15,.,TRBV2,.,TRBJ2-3,TGTGCCAGCAGTGTTTACGGGGGCAACACAGATACGCAGTATTTT,CASSVYGGNTDTQYF
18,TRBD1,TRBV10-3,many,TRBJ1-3,TGTGCCATCAGATCCGGGACAGGGAGAGGACACTCTGGAAACACCATATATTTT,CAIRSGTGRGHSGNTIYF